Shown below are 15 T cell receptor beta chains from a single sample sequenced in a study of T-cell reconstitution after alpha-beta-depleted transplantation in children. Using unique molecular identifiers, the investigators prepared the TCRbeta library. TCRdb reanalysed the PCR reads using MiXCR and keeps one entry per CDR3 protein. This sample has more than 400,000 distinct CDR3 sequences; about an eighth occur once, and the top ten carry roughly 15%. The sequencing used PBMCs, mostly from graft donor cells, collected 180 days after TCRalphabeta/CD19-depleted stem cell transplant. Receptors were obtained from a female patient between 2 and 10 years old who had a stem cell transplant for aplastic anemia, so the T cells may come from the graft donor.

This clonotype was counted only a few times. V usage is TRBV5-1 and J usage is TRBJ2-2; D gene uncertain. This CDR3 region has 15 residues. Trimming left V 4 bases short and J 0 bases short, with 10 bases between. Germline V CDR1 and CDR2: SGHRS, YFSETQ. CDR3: CASSHGPSNTGELFF. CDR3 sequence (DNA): TGCGCCAGCAGCCATGGACCCTCGAACACCGGGGAGCTGTTTTTT.

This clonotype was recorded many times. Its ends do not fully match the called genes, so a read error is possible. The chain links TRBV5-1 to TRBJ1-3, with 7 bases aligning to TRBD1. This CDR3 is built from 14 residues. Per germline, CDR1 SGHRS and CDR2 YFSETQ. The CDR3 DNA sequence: TGTGCCAGCAGCCCAGGGGGCTCTGGAAACACCATATATTTT. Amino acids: CASSPGGSGNTIYF.

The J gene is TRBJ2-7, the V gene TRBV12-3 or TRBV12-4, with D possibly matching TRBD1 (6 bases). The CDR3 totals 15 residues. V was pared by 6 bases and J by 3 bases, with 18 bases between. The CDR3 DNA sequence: TGTGCCAGCAGCCTCACGGACAGAGAACGCTACGAGCAGTACTTC. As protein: CASSLTDRERYEQYF.

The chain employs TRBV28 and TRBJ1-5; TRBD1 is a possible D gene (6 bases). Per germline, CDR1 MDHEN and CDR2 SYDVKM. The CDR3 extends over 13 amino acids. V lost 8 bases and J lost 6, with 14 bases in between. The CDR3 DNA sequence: TGTGCCAGCCTGCGAGGGGGAGGTCAGCCCCAGCATTTT. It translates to CASLRGGGQPQHF.

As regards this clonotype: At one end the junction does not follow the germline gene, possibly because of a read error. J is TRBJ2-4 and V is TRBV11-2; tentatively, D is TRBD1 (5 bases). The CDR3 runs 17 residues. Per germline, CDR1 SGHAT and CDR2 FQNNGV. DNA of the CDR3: TGTGCCAGCAGCGGACCCAGGGTAATGCAAGCCAAAAACAGTCAGTACTTC. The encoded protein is CASSGPRVMQAKNSQYF.

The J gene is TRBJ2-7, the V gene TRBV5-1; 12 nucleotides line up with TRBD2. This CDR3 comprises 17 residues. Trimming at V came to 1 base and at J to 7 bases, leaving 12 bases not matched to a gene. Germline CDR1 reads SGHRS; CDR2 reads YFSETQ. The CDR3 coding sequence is TGCGCCAGCAGCTTGCCGACTCGACTAGCGGGAGAGAGGGAGCAGTACTTC. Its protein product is CASSLPTRLAGEREQYF.

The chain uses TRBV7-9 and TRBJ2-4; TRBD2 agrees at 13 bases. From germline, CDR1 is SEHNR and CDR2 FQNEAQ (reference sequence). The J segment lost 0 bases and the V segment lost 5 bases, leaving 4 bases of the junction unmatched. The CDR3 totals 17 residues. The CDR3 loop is CASSRGTSGVAKNIQYF. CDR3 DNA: TGTGCCAGCAGCCGCGGGACTAGCGGGGTAGCCAAAAACATTCAGTACTTC.

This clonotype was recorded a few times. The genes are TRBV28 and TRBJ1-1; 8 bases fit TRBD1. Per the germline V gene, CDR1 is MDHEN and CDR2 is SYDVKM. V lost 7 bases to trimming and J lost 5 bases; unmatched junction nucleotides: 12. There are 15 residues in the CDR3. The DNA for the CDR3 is TGTGCCAGCATTCCTCTAGGGACAGGTCTGACTGAAGCTTTCTTT. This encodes CASIPLGTGLTEAFF.

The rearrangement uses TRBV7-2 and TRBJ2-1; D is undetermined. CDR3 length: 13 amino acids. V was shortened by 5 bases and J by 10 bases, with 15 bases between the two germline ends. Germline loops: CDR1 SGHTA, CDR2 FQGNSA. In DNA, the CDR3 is TGTGCCAGCAGCCTTTGGGTGGTCCGGGAGCAGTTCTTC. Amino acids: CASSLWVVREQFF.

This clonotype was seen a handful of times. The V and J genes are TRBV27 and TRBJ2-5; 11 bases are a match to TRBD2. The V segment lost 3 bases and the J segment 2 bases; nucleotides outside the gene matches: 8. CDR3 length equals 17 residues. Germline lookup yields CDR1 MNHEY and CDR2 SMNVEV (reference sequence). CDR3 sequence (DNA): TGTGCCAGCAGTTTTCGTTCTAGCGGGAGGTCTCAAGAGACCCAGTACTTC. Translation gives CASSFRSSGRSQETQYF.

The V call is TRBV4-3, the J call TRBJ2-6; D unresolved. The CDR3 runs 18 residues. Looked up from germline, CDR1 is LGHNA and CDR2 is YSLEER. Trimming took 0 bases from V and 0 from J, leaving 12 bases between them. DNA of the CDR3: TGCGCCAGCAGCCAAGATCTTACAGATAGCTCTGGGGCCAACGTCCTGACTTTC. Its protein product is CASSQDLTDSSGANVLTF.

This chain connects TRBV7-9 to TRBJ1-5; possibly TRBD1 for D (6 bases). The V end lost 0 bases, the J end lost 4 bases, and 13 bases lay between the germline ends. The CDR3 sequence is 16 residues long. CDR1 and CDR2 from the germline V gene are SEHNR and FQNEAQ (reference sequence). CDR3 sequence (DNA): TGTGCCAGCAGCTTAGCGCTGCCCAGGGGAAATCAGCCCCAGCATTTT. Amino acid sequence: CASSLALPRGNQPQHF. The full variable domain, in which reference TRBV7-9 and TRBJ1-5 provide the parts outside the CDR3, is DTGVSQNPRHKITKRGQNVTFRCDPISEHNRLYWYRQTLGQGPEFLTYFQNEAQLEKSRLLSDRFSAERPKGSFSTLEIQRTEQGDSAMYLCASSLALPRGNQPQHFGDGTRLSIL.

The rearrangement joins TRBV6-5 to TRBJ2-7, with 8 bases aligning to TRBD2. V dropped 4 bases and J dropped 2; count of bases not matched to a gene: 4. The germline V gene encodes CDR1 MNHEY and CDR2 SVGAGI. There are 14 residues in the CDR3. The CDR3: CASSWSGSPYEQYF. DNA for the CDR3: TGTGCCAGCAGTTGGAGCGGGAGCCCCTACGAGCAGTACTTC.

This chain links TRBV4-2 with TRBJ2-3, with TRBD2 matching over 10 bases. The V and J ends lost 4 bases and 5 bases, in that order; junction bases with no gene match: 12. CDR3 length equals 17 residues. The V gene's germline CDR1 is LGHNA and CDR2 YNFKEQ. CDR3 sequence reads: CASSLKVLAGDEDTQYF. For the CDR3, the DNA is TGTGCCAGCAGCCTCAAGGTCCTAGCGGGAGATGAAGATACGCAGTATTTT.

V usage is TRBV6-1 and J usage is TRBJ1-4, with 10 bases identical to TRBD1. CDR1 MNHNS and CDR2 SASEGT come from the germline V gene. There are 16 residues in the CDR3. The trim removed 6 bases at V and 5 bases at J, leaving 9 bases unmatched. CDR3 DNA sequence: TGTGCCAGCAGCCGACGACCGGGACAGGGGAATGAAAAACTGTTTTTT. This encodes CASSRRPGQGNEKLFF.